This TCR beta chain was recovered during a study of blood T cell repertoires in COVID-19. For the study at large: Sites in the United States, Italy and Spain provided acute and convalescent COVID-19 samples.

In the source study's methods: For nucleated cells, counts were estimated from reference gene primer amplification. Data came from immunoSEQ multiplex PCR; TCRdb stores just in-frame clones and leaves some out. The V and J calls and clone size were taken over from that table, and D and trimming were inferred from the DNA. The sample yields tens of thousands of clones, approximately 80% seen once. CDR1 is KGHDR, CDR2 SFDVKD, per germline. The CDR3 sequence is 16 residues long. The V end lost 3 bases, the J end lost 6 bases, and 17 bases lay between the germline ends. The chain combines TRBV24-1 with TRBJ1-5; possible D gene TRBD1, 5 bases. This TCR was recovered from a man aged 70 or older with COVID-19, enrolled during active disease. The sample comprised peripheral blood. CDR3 loop: CATSDPGLPGGQPQHF. CDR3 bases: TGTGCCACCAGTGATCCGGGACTCCCGGGGGGTCAGCCCCAGCATTTT.